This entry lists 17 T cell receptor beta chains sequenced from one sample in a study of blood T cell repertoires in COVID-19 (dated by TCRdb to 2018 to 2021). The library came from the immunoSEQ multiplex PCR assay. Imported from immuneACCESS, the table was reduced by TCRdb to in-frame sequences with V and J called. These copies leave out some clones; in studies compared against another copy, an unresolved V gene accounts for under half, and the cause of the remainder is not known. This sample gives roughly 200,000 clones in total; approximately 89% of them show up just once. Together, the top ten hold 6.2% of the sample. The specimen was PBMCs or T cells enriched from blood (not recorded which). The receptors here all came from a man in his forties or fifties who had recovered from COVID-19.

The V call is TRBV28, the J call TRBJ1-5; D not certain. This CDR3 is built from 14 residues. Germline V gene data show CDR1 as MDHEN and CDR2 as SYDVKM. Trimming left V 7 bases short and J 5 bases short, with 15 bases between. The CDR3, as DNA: TGTGCCAGCACCCGCACAGATTTTTATCAGCCCCAGCATTTT. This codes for CASTRTDFYQPQHF.

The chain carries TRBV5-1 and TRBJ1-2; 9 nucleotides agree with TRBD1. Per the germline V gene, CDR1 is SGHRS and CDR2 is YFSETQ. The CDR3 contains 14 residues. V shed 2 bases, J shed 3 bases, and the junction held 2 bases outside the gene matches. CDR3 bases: TGCGCCAGCAGCTTAGACAGGGGGGACTATGGCTACACCTTC. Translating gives CASSLDRGDYGYTF.

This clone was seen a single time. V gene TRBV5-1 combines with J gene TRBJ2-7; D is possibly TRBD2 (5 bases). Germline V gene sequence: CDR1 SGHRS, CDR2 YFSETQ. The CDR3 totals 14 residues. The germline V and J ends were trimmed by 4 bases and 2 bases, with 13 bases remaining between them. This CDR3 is CASSADGDTYEQYF. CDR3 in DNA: TGCGCCAGCAGCGCGGACGGGGATACCTACGAGCAGTACTTC.

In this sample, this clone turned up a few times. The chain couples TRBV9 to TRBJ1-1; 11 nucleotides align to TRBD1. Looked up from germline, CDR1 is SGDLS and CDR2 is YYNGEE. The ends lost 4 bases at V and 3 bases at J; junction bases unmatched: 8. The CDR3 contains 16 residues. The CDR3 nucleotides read TGTGCCAGCAGCCCTGGACAGGGGGCCTGGGACACTGAAGCTTTCTTT. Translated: CASSPGQGAWDTEAFF.

The chain's CDR3 is CASSVDNTAYEQYF. The CDR3 nucleotides are TGTGCCAGCAGCGTAGATAACACAGCCTACGAGCAGTACTTC. The genes are TRBV9 and TRBJ2-7; D is ambiguous. This CDR3 has 14 residues. Trimming stripped 0 bases from V and 2 bases from J, with 9 bases between. Germline V gene sequence: CDR1 SGDLS, CDR2 YYNGEE.

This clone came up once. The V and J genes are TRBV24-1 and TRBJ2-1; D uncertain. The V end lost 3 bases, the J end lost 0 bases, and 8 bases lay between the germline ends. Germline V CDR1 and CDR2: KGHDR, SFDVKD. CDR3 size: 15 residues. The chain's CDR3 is CATSDRGGSYNEQFF. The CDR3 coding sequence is TGTGCCACCAGTGATCGCGGCGGCTCCTACAATGAGCAGTTCTTC.

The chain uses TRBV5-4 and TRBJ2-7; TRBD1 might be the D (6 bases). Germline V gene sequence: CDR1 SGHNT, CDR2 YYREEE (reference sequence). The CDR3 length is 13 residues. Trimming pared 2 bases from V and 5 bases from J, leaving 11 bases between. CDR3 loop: CASSFGGDDEQYF. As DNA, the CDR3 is TGTGCCAGCAGCTTTGGGGGCGACGACGAGCAGTACTTC.

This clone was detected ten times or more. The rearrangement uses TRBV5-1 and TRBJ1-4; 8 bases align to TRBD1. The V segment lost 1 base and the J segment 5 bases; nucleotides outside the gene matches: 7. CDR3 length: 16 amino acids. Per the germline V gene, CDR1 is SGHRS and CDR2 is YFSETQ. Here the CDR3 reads CASSLQGATQNEKLFF. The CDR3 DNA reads TGCGCCAGCAGCTTGCAGGGGGCGACTCAAAATGAAAAACTGTTTTTT. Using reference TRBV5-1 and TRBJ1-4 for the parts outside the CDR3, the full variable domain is KAGVTQTPRYLIKTRGQQVTLSCSPISGHRSVSWYQQTPGQGLQFLFEYFSETQRNKGNFPGRFSGRQFSNSRSEMNVSTLELGDSALYLCASSLQGATQNEKLFFGSGTQLSVL.

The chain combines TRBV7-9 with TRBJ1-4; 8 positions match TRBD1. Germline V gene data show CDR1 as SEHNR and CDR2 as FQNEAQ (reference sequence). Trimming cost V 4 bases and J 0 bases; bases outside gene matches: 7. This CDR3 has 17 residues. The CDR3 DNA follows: TGTGCCAGCAGCTCTGACAGGGGTTTTTCAACTAATGAAAAACTGTTTTTT. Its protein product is CASSSDRGFSTNEKLFF.

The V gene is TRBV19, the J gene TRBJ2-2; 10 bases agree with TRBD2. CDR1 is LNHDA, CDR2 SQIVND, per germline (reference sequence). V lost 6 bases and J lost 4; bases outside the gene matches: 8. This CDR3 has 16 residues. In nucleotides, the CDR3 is TGTGCCAGTAGGAAGCGGGGGGGCCTAGTCACCGGGGAGCTGTTTTTT. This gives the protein CASRKRGGLVTGELFF.

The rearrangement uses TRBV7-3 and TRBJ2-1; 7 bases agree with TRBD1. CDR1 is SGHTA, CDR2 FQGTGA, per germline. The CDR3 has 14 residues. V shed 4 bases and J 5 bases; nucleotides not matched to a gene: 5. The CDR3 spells CASSYVGTDNEQFF. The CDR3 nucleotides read TGTGCCAGCAGCTACGTTGGGACAGACAATGAGCAGTTCTTC.

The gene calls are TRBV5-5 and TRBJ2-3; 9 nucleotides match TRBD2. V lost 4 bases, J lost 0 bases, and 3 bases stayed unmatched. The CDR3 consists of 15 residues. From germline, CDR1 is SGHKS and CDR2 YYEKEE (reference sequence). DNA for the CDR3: TGTGCCAGCAGCCAGCGGGGGGTTAGCACAGATACGCAGTATTTT. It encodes CASSQRGVSTDTQYF. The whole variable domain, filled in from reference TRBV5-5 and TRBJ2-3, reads DAGVTQSPTHLIKTRGQQVTLRCSPISGHKSVSWYQQVLGQGPQFIFQYYEKEERGRGNFPDRFSARQFPNYSSELNVNALLLGDSALYLCASSQRGVSTDTQYFGPGTRLTVL.

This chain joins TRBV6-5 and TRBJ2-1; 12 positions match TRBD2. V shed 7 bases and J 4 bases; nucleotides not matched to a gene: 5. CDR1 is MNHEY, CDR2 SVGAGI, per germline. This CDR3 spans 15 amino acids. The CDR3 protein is CASITTSGGYNEQFF. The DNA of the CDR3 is TGTGCCAGCATCACGACTAGCGGGGGTTACAATGAGCAGTTCTTC.

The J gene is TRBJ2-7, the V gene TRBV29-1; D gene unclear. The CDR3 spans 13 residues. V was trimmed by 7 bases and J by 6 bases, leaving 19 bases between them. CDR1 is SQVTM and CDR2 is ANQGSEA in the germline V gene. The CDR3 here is CSGVSASPGEQYF. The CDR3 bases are TGCAGCGGCGTATCGGCTTCGCCGGGCGAGCAGTACTTC.

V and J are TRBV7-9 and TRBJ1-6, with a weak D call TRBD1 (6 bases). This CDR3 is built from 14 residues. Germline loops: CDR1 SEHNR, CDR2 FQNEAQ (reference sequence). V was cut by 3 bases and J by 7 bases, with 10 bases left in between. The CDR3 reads CASSFQGSNSPLHF. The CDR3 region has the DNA TGTGCCAGCAGCTTCCAGGGGTCGAATTCACCCCTCCACTTT.

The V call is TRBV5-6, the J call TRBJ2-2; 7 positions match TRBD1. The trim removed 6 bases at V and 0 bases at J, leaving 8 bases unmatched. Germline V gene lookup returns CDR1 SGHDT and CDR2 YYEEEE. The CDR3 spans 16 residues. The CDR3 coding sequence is TGTGCCAGCACCCAACCCGGGACAGCGAACACCGGGGAGCTGTTTTTT. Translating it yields CASTQPGTANTGELFF.

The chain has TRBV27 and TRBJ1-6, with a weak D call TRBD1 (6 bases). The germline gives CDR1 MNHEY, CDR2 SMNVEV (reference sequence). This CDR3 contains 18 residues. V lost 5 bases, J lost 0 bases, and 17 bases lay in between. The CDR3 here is CASSPGGLRSSYNSPLHF. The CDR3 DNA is TGTGCCAGCAGTCCCGGGGGGCTCCGGAGCTCCTATAATTCACCCCTCCACTTT.